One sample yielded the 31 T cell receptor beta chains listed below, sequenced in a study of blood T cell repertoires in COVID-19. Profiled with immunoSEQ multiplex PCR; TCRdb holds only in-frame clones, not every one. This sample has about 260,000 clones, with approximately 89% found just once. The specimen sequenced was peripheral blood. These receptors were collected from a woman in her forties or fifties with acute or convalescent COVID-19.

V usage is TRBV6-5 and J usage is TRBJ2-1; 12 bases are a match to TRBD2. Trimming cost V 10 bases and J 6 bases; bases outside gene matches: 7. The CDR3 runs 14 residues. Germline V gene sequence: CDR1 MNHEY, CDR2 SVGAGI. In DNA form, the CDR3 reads TGTGCCACCCTAGGACTAGCGGGGACCAATGAGCAGTTCTTC. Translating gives CATLGLAGTNEQFF.

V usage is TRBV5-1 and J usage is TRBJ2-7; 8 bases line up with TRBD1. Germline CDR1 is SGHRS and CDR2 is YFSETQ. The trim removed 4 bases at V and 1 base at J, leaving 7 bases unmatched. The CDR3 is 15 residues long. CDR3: CASSEPGGRSYEQYF. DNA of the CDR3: TGCGCCAGCAGCGAGCCAGGGGGCCGGTCCTACGAGCAGTACTTC.

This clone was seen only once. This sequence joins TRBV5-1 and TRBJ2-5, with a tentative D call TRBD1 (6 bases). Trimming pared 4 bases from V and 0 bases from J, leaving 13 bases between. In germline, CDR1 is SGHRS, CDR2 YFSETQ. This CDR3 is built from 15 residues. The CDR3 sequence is CASSPPGADQETQYF. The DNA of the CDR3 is TGCGCCAGCAGCCCCCCAGGGGCCGACCAAGAGACCCAGTACTTC.

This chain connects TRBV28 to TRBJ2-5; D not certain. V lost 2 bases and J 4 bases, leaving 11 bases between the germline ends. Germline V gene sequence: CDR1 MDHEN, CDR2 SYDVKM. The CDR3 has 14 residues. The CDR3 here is CASSLNSLRETQYF. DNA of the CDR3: TGTGCCAGCAGTTTAAACTCCCTAAGAGAGACCCAGTACTTC.

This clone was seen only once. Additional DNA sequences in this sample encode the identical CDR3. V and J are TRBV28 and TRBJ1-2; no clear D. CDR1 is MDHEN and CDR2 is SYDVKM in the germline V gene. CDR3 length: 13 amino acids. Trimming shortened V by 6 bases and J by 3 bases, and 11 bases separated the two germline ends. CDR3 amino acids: CASSPGGDYGYTF. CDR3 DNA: TGTGCCAGCAGCCCCGGCGGGGACTATGGCTACACCTTC.

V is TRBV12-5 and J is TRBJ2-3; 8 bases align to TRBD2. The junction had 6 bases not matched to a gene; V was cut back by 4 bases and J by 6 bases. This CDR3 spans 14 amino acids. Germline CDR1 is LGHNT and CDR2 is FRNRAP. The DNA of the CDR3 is TGTGCTAGTGGTTCGGGACTAGATGCGGATACGCAGTATTTT. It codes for CASGSGLDADTQYF.

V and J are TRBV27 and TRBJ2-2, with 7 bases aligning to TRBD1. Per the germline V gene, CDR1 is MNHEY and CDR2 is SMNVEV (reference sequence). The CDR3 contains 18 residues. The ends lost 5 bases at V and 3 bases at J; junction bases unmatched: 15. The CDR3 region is CASSPQQGNRVDTGELFF. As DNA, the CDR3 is TGTGCCAGCAGTCCACAACAGGGGAATCGGGTTGACACCGGGGAGCTGTTTTTT.

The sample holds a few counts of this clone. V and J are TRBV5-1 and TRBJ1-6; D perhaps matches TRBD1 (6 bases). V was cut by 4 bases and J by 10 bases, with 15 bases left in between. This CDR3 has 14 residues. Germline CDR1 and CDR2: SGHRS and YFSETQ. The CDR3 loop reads CASSTLQGPSPLHF. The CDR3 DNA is TGCGCCAGCAGCACTCTACAGGGCCCCTCACCCCTCCACTTT. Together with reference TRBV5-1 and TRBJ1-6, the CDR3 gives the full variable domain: KAGVTQTPRYLIKTRGQQVTLSCSPISGHRSVSWYQQTPGQGLQFLFEYFSETQRNKGNFPGRFSGRQFSNSRSEMNVSTLELGDSALYLCASSTLQGPSPLHFGNGTRLTVT.

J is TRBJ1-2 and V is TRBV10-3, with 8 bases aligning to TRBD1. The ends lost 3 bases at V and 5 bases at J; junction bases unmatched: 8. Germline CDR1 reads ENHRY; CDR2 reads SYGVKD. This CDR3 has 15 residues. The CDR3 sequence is CAISDGTGGKYGYTF. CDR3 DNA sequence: TGTGCCATCAGTGACGGGACAGGAGGTAAATATGGCTACACCTTC.

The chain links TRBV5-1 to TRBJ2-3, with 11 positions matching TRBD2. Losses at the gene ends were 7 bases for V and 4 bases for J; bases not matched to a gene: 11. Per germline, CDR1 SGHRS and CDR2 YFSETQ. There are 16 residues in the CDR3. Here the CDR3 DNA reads TGCGCCAGCGGACATCTAGCGGGAGGCTCGGCAGATACGCAGTATTTT. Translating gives CASGHLAGGSADTQYF.

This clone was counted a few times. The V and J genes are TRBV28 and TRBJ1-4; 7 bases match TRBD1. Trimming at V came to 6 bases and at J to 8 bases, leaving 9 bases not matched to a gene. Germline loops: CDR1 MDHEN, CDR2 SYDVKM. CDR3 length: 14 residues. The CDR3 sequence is CASRPGTVGEKLFF. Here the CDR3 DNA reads TGTGCCAGCAGACCCGGGACAGTGGGAGAAAAACTGTTTTTT.

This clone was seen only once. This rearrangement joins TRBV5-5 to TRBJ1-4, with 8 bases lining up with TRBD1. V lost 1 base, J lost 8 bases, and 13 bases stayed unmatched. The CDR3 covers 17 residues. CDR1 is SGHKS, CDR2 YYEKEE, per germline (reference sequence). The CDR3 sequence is CASSLKGQGAQREKLFF. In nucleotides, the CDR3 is TGTGCCAGCAGCTTGAAAGGGCAGGGGGCGCAAAGAGAAAAACTGTTTTTT. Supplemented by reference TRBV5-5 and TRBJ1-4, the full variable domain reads DAGVTQSPTHLIKTRGQQVTLRCSPISGHKSVSWYQQVLGQGPQFIFQYYEKEERGRGNFPDRFSARQFPNYSSELNVNALLLGDSALYLCASSLKGQGAQREKLFFGSGTQLSVL.

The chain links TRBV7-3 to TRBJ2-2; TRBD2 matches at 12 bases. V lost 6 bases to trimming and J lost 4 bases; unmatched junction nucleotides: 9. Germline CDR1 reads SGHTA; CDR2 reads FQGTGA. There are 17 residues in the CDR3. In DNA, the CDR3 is TGTGCCAGCAGATCAATCGGACTAGCGGGGTCCACCGGGGAGCTGTTTTTT. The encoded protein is CASRSIGLAGSTGELFF.

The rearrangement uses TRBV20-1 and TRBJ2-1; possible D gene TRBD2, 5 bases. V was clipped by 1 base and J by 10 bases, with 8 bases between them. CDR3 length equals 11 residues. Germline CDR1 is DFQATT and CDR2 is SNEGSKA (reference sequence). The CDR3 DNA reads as TGCAGTGCTAGAGGACCGGGAGAGCAGTTCTTC. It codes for CSARGPGEQFF.

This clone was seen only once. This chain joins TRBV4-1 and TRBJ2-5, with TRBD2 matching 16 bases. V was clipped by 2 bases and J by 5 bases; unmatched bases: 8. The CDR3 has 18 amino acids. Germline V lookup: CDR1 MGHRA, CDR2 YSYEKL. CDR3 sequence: CASSQKGTSGRVGETQYF. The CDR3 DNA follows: TGCGCCAGCAGCCAAAAGGGGACTAGCGGGAGGGTTGGGGAGACCCAGTACTTC.

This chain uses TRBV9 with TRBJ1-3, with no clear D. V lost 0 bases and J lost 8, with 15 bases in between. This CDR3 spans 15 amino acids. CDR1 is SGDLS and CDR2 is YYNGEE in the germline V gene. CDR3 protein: CASSVEPPPEDTIYF. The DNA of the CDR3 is TGTGCCAGCAGCGTAGAGCCCCCGCCGGAGGACACCATATATTTT.

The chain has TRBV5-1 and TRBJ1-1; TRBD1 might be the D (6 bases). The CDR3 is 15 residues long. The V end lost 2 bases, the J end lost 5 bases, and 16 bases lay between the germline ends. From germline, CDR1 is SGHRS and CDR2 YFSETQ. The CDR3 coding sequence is TGCGCCAGCAGCTTACACAGGGAGGGGAGTACTGAAGCTTTCTTT. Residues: CASSLHREGSTEAFF.

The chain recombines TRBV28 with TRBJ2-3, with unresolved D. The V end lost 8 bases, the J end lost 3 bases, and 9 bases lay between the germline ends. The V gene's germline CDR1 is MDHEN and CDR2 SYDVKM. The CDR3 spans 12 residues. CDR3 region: CASHTPTDTQYF. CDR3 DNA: TGTGCCAGCCACACCCCGACAGATACGCAGTATTTT.

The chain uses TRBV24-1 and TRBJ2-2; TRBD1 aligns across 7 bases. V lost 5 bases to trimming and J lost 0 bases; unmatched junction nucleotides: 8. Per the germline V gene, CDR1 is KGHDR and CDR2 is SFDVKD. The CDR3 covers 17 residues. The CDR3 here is CATSVLRQGSNTGELFF. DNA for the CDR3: TGTGCCACCAGTGTTCTGAGACAGGGATCGAACACCGGGGAGCTGTTTTTT.

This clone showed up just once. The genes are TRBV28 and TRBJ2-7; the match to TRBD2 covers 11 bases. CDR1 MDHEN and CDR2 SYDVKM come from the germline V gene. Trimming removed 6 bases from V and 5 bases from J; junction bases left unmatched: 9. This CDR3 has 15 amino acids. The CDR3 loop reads CASRTGTSGDDEQYF. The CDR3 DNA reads TGTGCCAGCAGAACCGGGACTAGCGGTGATGACGAGCAGTACTTC.

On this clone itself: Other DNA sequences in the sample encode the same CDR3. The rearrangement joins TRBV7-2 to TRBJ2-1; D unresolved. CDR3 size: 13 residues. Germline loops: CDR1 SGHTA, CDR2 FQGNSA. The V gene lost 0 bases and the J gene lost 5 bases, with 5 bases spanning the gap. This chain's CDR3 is CASSLAENNEQFF. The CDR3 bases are TGTGCCAGCAGCTTAGCGGAGAACAATGAGCAGTTCTTC.

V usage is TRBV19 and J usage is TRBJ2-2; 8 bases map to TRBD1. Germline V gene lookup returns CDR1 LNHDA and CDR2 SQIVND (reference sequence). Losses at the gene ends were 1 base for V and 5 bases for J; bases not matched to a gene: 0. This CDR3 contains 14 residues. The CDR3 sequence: CASSIGTGTGELFF. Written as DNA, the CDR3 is TGTGCCAGTAGTATAGGGACAGGGACCGGGGAGCTGTTTTTT.

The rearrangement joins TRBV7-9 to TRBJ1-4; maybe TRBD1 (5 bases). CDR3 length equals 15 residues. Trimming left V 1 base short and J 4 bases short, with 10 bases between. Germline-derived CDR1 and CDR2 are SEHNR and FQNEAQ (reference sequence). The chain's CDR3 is CASSLGQKFNEKLFF. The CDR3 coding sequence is TGTGCCAGCAGCTTAGGACAGAAGTTTAATGAAAAACTGTTTTTT.

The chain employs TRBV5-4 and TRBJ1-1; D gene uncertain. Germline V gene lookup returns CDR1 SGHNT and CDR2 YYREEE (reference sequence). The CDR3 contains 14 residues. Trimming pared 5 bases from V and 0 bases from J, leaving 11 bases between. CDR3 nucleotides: TGTGCCAGCAGGCCGCCAGATTTGAACACTGAAGCTTTCTTT. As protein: CASRPPDLNTEAFF.

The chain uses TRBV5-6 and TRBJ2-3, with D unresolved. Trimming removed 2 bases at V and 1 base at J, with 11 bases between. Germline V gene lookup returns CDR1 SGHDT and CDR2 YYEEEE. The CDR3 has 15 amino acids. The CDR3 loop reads CASSFITIRTDTQYF. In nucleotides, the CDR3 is TGTGCCAGCAGCTTCATAACTATTCGCACAGATACGCAGTATTTT.

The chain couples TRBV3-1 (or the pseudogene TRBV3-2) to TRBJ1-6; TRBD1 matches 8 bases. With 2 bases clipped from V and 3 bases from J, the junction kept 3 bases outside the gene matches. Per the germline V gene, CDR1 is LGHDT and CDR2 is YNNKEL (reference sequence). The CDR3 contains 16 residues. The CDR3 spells CASSQTGGLYNSPLHF. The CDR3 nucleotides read TGTGCCAGCAGCCAAACAGGGGGACTCTATAATTCACCCCTCCACTTT.

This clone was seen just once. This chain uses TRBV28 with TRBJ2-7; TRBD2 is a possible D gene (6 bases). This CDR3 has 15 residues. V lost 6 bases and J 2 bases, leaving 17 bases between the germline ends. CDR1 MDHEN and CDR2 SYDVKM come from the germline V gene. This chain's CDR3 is CASSPPLASAYEQYF. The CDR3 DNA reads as TGTGCCAGCAGCCCACCCCTAGCGTCGGCCTACGAGCAGTACTTC.

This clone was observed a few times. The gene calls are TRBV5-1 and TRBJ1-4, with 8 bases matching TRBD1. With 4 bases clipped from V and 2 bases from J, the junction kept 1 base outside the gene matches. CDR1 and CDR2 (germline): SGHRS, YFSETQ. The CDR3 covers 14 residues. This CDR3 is CASSRTGTNEKLFF. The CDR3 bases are TGCGCCAGCAGCAGGACAGGGACTAATGAAAAACTGTTTTTT.

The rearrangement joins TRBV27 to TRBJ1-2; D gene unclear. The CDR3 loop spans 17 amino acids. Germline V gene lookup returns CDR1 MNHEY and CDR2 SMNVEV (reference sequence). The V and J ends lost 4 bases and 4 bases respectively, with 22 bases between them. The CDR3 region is CASSSQIRATEGYGYTF. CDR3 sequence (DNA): TGTGCCAGCAGTTCCCAAATTCGAGCCACCGAGGGCTATGGCTACACCTTC.

In DNA form, the CDR3 reads TGTGCCAGCAGCTTAGAACAGGGCCGGAGGTCCTACGAGCAGTACTTC. Translating it yields CASSLEQGRRSYEQYF. V usage is TRBV7-8 and J usage is TRBJ2-7, with D possibly matching TRBD1 (6 bases). The CDR3 has 16 amino acids. With 1 base removed from V and 1 base from J, the gap between germline ends came to 14 bases. Germline V gives CDR1 SGHVS, CDR2 FQNEAQ. Looking up the rest from reference TRBV7-8 and TRBJ2-7 gives the full variable domain: GAGVSQSPRYKVAKRGQDVALRCDPISGHVSLFWYQQALGQGPEFLTYFQNEAQLDKSGLPSDRFFAERPEGSVSTLKIQRTQQEDSAVYLCASSLEQGRRSYEQYFGPGTRLTVT.

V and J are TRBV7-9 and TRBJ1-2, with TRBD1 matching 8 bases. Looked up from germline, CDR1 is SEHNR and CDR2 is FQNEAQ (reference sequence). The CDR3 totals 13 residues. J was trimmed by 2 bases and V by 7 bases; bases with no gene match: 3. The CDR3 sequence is CASTRTGNYGYTF. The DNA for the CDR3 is TGTGCCAGCACGAGGACAGGGAACTATGGCTACACCTTC.